This T cell receptor beta chain was profiled in a study of shared clonotypes between healthy human individuals (dated by TCRdb to about 2020). Describing the broader study: A couple of women and a few men aged 18 to 49 years were included in the cohort. For each donor, three plates each were used for CD4 naive and CD4 memory, two plates were used for CD8 naive, and one plate was used for CD8 memory. To estimate repertoire size and how much clonotype sharing occurs between individuals, the study deeply sequenced the blood TCR repertoires of several healthy adults. To increase sequencing depth and limit assay-specific biases, TCR repertoire library preparation and sequencing were carried out by different laboratories using diverse techniques. Per donor, leukapheresis produced somewhere between about 0.8 and 9 billion PBMCs. Broader findings and caveats from the paper: Pairwise subsampling led to the expectation that sequencing depth would affect the degree of clonotype sharing among donors. Estimated clonotype richness was generally larger for naive than for memory subsets. Higher generation probabilities were observed for clonotypes shared by all four sorted-subset donors than for non-shared clonotypes. Rarefaction of sorted-subset datasets indicated incomplete sequencing despite the large sequencing depth. Sampling was restricted to blood, and TCR repertoires in tissue are likely to differ from TCR repertoires in blood. The genetic and exposure-history diversity represented was limited by the small number of donors. Sharing across a handful of donors was observed for around 5% of naive CD4, about 3.2% of naive CD8, about 2.5% of memory CD4, and around 0.42% of memory CD8 clonotypes.

TCR CDR3 regions were amplified from genomic DNA by multiplex PCR using the deep immunoSEQ assay. For each cell subset, the extracted genomic DNA was distributed evenly across all wells of several immunoSEQ 96-well plates, and each plate served as one replicate. For sorted subsets, each replicate PCR was loaded with 200 ng genomic DNA, equivalent to 25,000 to 35,000 T cell genomes. Purified libraries were measured with a Qubit 3.0 fluorometer, size-checked on a Bioanalyzer 2100, and measured again with the KAPA Library Quantification kit. Each immunoSEQ 96-well plate was sequenced on its own single-read 150-cycle Illumina NextSeq 550 flow cell. Turning to the authors' computational methods: Because only junctional sequences without quality scores were contained in the immunoSEQ output, filtering matching that applied to full-length reads could not be performed. Sequences were annotated with PyIR, a Python wrapper for IgBLAST v1.9, using IMGT germline references to assign V/J genes and CDR3. Reads were removed for weak V/J assignments (E-value above 1e-6), missing CDR3, stop codons, out-of-frame junctions, or ambiguous translated residues. V3J clonotypes were defined as sequences sharing the same inferred V gene, J gene, and CDR3 amino acid sequence. To compute the percentage overlap between repertoires, the number of shared unique clonotypes was divided by the size of the smaller repertoire. RTK rarefaction, the Chao1 estimator, and Recon v2.1 estimates of unobserved clonotypes were used to assess repertoire richness. Generation probabilities were computed with OLGA for all TCRbeta clonotypes obtained by the gDNA method from several donors. TCRdb mirrors the immuneACCESS table, restricted to in-frame sequences. Some clones are absent from its copies; in checked studies, under half trace to an unresolved V gene, and the reason for the others is unknown. That table gives V, J and clone size, and the DNA gave D and trimming. The sample table contains about 680,000 clones; only one count was recorded for about 92% of them. Approximately 24% of the sample comes from the top ten.

V has 3 bases trimmed and J has 2 bases trimmed; junction bases matching no gene number 4. CDR3 length: 14 amino acids, cysteine to phenylalanine. This entry keeps only the CDR3 DNA: 42 bases, framed from base 1. CDR1 is given as MNHEY and CDR2 as SMNVEV, both from the germline V gene (reference sequence). A word on this clone: Which antigen it targets is not known. No much larger clonotype is one base removed from it; base qualities were not supplied.

CD8 naive samples were CD45RO-negative cells positively selected for CCR7, giving a CD45RA+CCR7+ population that excluded TemRA cells. Donors were healthy HIV-negative adults with no recently reported acute infections or vaccinations. Every donor was a Caucasian adult residing in Nashville, Tennessee, USA. After blood collection by leukapheresis, PBMCs were isolated using Ficoll-Histopaque density gradient centrifugation and then cryopreserved in the vapor phase of liquid nitrogen. Purity and quantity of every magnetically sorted T cell population were checked by analytical flow cytometry. Genomic DNA was isolated from each sorted fraction and quantified by UV absorbance on a Nanodrop 2000c.

The TCR was taken from a man aged 25-40 years in good health. Sequenced material: naive CD8+ T cells sorted from blood. The intended sense of this specimen's cell subset or site label: CD45RA+CCR7+. The chain joins TRBV27 to TRBJ2-7, and 7 junction bases match TRBD2. For the CDR3, the sequence is CASSFYRGAYEQYF. The DNA sequence follows: TGTGCCAGCAGTTTCTATCGGGGGGCCTACGAGCAGTACTTC.